The 23 T cell receptor beta chains below come from one sample, sequenced in a study of T-cell memory formation after mild COVID-19. Using its own MiXCR run on the 5' RACE reads, TCRdb lists one record per CDR3 protein. Altogether roughly 180,000 distinct CDR3 sequences are present, roughly 10% being singletons, with the ten largest covering approximately 3.8%. Sequenced: PBMCs or a T cell subset sorted from them (not recorded which). The receptors shown here come from a man aged 18-30 years who had mild COVID-19 (a few samples of this study predate the infection). Cell type and time point are not known.

This chain joins TRBV4-3 and TRBJ2-3; 8 bases agree with TRBD2. Germline-derived CDR1 and CDR2 are LGHNA and YSLEER. Trimming cost V 5 bases and J 3 bases; bases outside gene matches: 7. The CDR3 spans 15 residues. CDR3 DNA sequence: TGCGCCAGCAGCTACAACGGGGGGGCAACAGATACGCAGTATTTT. As protein: CASSYNGGATDTQYF.

This clonotype was counted many times. The chain has TRBV5-1 and TRBJ1-6; TRBD1 is a possible D gene (6 bases). The CDR3 is 17 amino acids. In germline, CDR1 is SGHRS, CDR2 YFSETQ. With 5 bases removed from V and 0 bases from J, the gap between germline ends came to 15 bases. CDR3 loop: CASRETGQDSYNSPLHF. The CDR3 DNA is TGCGCCAGCAGGGAAACGGGACAAGACTCCTATAATTCACCCCTCCACTTT. Full variable domain (remainder filled in from reference TRBV5-1 and TRBJ1-6): KAGVTQTPRYLIKTRGQQVTLSCSPISGHRSVSWYQQTPGQGLQFLFEYFSETQRNKGNFPGRFSGRQFSNSRSEMNVSTLELGDSALYLCASRETGQDSYNSPLHFGNGTRLTVT.

This clonotype has just a few counts. This chain links TRBV9 with TRBJ2-1, with D uncertain. Trimming stripped 0 bases from V and 7 bases from J, with 8 bases between. This CDR3 spans 13 amino acids. Germline loops: CDR1 SGDLS, CDR2 YYNGEE. The CDR3 sequence is CASSVAGRNEQFF. DNA for the CDR3: TGTGCCAGCAGCGTAGCAGGCCGGAATGAGCAGTTCTTC.

This clonotype has only one observation. Since a much larger clone is just one base distant, this may be a read error. V and J are TRBV4-3 and TRBJ1-6; the match to TRBD1 covers 11 bases. This CDR3 is built from 18 residues. Germline CDR1 LGHNA, CDR2 YSLEER. The CDR3 protein is CASSQEGQGVGNNSPIHF. CDR3 nucleotides: TGCGCCAGCAGCCAAGAGGGACAGGGGGTCGGTAATAATTCACCCATCCACTTT.

The chain has TRBV27 and TRBJ2-7, with D perhaps TRBD1 (6 bases). The CDR3 has 13 residues. Germline V gives CDR1 MNHEY, CDR2 SMNVEV (reference sequence). V was pared by 5 bases and J by 12 bases, with 20 bases between. CDR3 sequence reads: CASSPRAGDLRYF. CDR3 in DNA: TGTGCCAGCAGTCCTAGGGCAGGGGATTTACGGTACTTC.

This clonotype has just one count. The chain links TRBV6-1 to TRBJ2-5; 10 bases match TRBD2. The CDR3 is 14 residues long. CDR1 is MNHNS, CDR2 SASEGT, per germline. V trimming: 6 bases; J trimming: 4 bases; junction bases outside the gene matches: 5. The CDR3 reads CASRSLAGAETQYF. CDR3 DNA sequence: TGTGCCAGCAGGAGTCTAGCGGGGGCAGAGACCCAGTACTTC.

This clonotype was found a few times. The V call is TRBV11-1, the J call TRBJ1-2; unclear D gene. V was trimmed by 4 bases and J by 0 bases, leaving 12 bases between them. This CDR3 comprises 15 residues. Germline CDR1 is SGHAT and CDR2 is FQDESV (reference sequence). CDR3 protein: CASSSYSHSNYGYTF. CDR3 DNA: TGTGCCAGCAGCTCTTACAGCCACTCTAACTATGGCTACACCTTC.

This chain joins TRBV5-1 and TRBJ2-3; D is uncertain. Deletions cut 4 bases from V and 2 bases from J, with 14 bases between. This CDR3 contains 15 residues. Germline-derived CDR1 and CDR2 are SGHRS and YFSETQ. The CDR3 here is CASSPLLRTTDTQYF. The CDR3, as DNA: TGCGCCAGCAGCCCCCTCCTGCGGACCACAGATACGCAGTATTTT.

In this sample, this clonotype turned up a few times. V and J are TRBV4-1 and TRBJ2-5, with D unclear. Trimming pared 1 base from V and 4 bases from J, leaving 16 bases between. This CDR3 region has 16 residues. Per germline, CDR1 MGHRA and CDR2 YSYEKL. This CDR3 is CASSQGVVAAVETQYF. Here the CDR3 DNA reads TGCGCCAGCAGCCAAGGGGTAGTGGCGGCGGTAGAGACCCAGTACTTC.

This clonotype was recorded a few times. The chain joins TRBV19 to TRBJ1-1; TRBD1 is a possible D gene (6 bases). CDR1 and CDR2 (germline): LNHDA, SQIVND (reference sequence). V was trimmed by 10 bases and J by 3 bases, leaving 18 bases between them. CDR3 length equals 14 residues. CDR3 in amino acids: CATAKGGSDTEAFF. The CDR3 DNA reads as TGTGCCACCGCGAAGGGGGGGTCTGACACTGAAGCTTTCTTT.

This clonotype appeared a few times. CDR3 DNA: TGTGCCAGCAAGTCAGGGGGGCCAATGGTCTATGGCTACACCTTC. As protein: CASKSGGPMVYGYTF. V is TRBV7-2 and J is TRBJ1-2, with 7 bases matching TRBD1. CDR1 is SGHTA, CDR2 FQGNSA, per germline. The J segment lost 4 bases and the V segment lost 7 bases, leaving 12 bases of the junction unmatched. The length of the CDR3 is 15 residues. Full variable domain (remainder filled in from reference TRBV7-2 and TRBJ1-2): GAGVSQSPSNKVTEKGKDVELRCDPISGHTALYWYRQSLGQGLEFLIYFQGNSAPDKSGLPSDRFSAERTGGSVSTLTIQRTQQEDSAVYLCASKSGGPMVYGYTFGSGTRLTVV.

This clonotype was counted a few times. V and J are TRBV4-1 and TRBJ2-3, with D perhaps given as TRBD1 or TRBD2 (5 bases each). The length of the CDR3 is 16 residues. CDR1 and CDR2 from the germline V gene are MGHRA and YSYEKL. Trimming took 4 bases from V and 4 from J, leaving 18 bases between them. The CDR3, as DNA: TGCGCCAGCAGCCCGCAAGCGAGGGGTTGGGCAGATACGCAGTATTTT. Its translation: CASSPQARGWADTQYF.

This clonotype was seen a few times. V is TRBV10-2 and J is TRBJ2-7; 8 bases agree with TRBD2. The CDR3 has 14 amino acids. The germline V gene encodes CDR1 WSHSY and CDR2 SAAADI. With V trimmed by 6 bases and J by 6 bases, 10 bases remained unmatched. DNA of the CDR3: TGCGCCAGCAGGCTACCGGGGGGGCAGGGCGAGCAGTACTTC. Translating it yields CASRLPGGQGEQYF.

A few counts support this clonotype. The rearrangement joins TRBV7-2 to TRBJ2-5; a possible D gene is TRBD2 (6 bases). Trimming removed 5 bases at V and 2 bases at J, with 9 bases between. From germline, CDR1 is SGHTA and CDR2 FQGNSA. CDR3 length: 13 residues. The CDR3 DNA reads as TGTGCCAGCAGCGGAGGGAGGCAAGAGACCCAGTACTTC. Amino acid sequence: CASSGGRQETQYF. Complete variable domain (other parts from reference TRBV7-2 and TRBJ2-5): GAGVSQSPSNKVTEKGKDVELRCDPISGHTALYWYRQSLGQGLEFLIYFQGNSAPDKSGLPSDRFSAERTGGSVSTLTIQRTQQEDSAVYLCASSGGRQETQYFGPGTRLLVL.

This clonotype was counted ten times or more. V and J are TRBV20-1 and TRBJ1-2, with D possibly being TRBD1 (6 bases). Trimming removed 3 bases from V and 8 bases from J, with 16 bases in between. This CDR3 comprises 13 residues. Looked up from germline, CDR1 is DFQATT and CDR2 is SNEGSKA (reference sequence). CDR3 coding DNA: TGCAGTGCTAGGGTCCCAGGGGCGGGCGGCTACACCTTC. Translation: CSARVPGAGGYTF.

This clonotype was observed a few times. The V and J genes are TRBV5-1 and TRBJ2-1, with TRBD1 matching over 7 bases. Germline CDR1 and CDR2: SGHRS and YFSETQ. This CDR3 is built from 14 residues. Trimming cost V 2 bases and J 4 bases; bases outside gene matches: 3. CDR3 residues: CASSLGTVYNEQFF. The DNA of the CDR3 is TGCGCCAGCAGCTTAGGGACAGTATACAATGAGCAGTTCTTC.

The rearrangement links TRBV20-1 to TRBJ2-3; TRBD2 agrees at 7 bases. CDR1 is DFQATT, CDR2 SNEGSKA, per germline (reference sequence). The CDR3 is made up of 16 amino acids. The ends lost 5 bases at V and 6 bases at J; junction bases unmatched: 17. As DNA, the CDR3 is TGCAGTGCTCACGCCCCACTAGGCGGGGGTGTTGATACGCAGTATTTT. Residues: CSAHAPLGGGVDTQYF.

In its sample, this clonotype was seen a few times. J is TRBJ1-6 and V is TRBV6-1; 9 bases are shared with TRBD1. The CDR3 runs to 18 residues. With 0 bases clipped from V and 10 bases from J, the junction kept 13 bases outside the gene matches. Germline values: CDR1 MNHNS, CDR2 SASEGT. The CDR3 coding sequence is TGTGCCAGCAGTGAAGCGCTGGGACAGGGACCCTTTGGGTCACCCCTCCACTTT. Translated, it gives CASSEALGQGPFGSPLHF.

This chain joins TRBV7-9 and TRBJ1-1; tentatively, D is TRBD1 (6 bases). The CDR3 has 16 amino acids. V was clipped by 0 bases and J by 4 bases, with 15 bases between them. Germline V CDR1 and CDR2: SEHNR, FQNEAQ (reference sequence). The CDR3 sequence is CASSLAAGALGTEAFF. Here the CDR3 DNA reads TGTGCCAGCAGCTTAGCGGCAGGGGCTCTGGGCACTGAAGCTTTCTTT. Full variable domain (missing parts from reference TRBV7-9 and TRBJ1-1): DTGVSQNPRHKITKRGQNVTFRCDPISEHNRLYWYRQTLGQGPEFLTYFQNEAQLEKSRLLSDRFSAERPKGSFSTLEIQRTEQGDSAMYLCASSLAAGALGTEAFFGQGTRLTVV.

The chain carries TRBV6-5 and TRBJ2-7, with D unresolved. The germline gives CDR1 MNHEY, CDR2 SVGAGI. The CDR3 contains 14 residues. V lost 0 bases and J lost 3, with 9 bases in between. DNA for the CDR3: TGTGCCAGCAGTTACTCGAGAGATTTCTACGAGCAGTACTTC. This translates into CASSYSRDFYEQYF.

This chain connects TRBV21-1 to TRBJ2-1; the table's D call of TRBD2 was not tested on the DNA. TRBV21-1 corresponds to a pseudogene. This CDR3 is built from 17 residues. This CDR3 is CASSKLLEGLASDEQFF. Here the CDR3 DNA reads TGTGCCAGCAGCAAACTCCTGGAGGGACTAGCTTCAGATGAGCAGTTCTTC.

Here the CDR3 reads CATSDPEEMKETQYF. The CDR3 DNA follows: TGTGCCACCAGTGACCCCGAAGAGATGAAAGAGACCCAGTACTTC. This chain joins TRBV24-1 and TRBJ2-5, with D hard to call. Trimming cost V 4 bases and J 3 bases, with 14 bases left between them. The CDR3 has 15 amino acids. CDR1 and CDR2 from the germline V gene are KGHDR and SFDVKD.

This clonotype was seen a handful of times. The chain joins TRBV19 to TRBJ1-6, with 7 bases matching TRBD1. Germline CDR1 reads LNHDA; CDR2 reads SQIVND (reference sequence). This CDR3 is built from 17 residues. With 5 bases clipped from V and 0 bases from J, the junction kept 7 bases outside the gene matches. CDR3 sequence: CASSALDRSSYNSPLHF. CDR3 sequence (DNA): TGTGCCAGTAGTGCCCTGGACAGGAGCTCCTATAATTCACCCCTCCACTTT.